A single sample gave rise to the 5 T cell receptor beta chains below, sequenced in a study of cytomegalovirus exposure and HLA in healthy donors. PCR primers comprised 60 Vbeta and 13 Jbeta primers. Generated by immunoSEQ multiplex PCR, the TCRdb table keeps only in-frame clones and is missing some. In the table there are approximately 170,000 clones, around 78% of which are singletons. Input material: PBMCs. Receptors originate from a man aged 35 to 55 in good health and CMV-seronegative.

The chain carries TRBV5-6 and TRBJ2-2, with a weak D call TRBD2 (6 bases). Trimming took 1 base from V and 4 from J, leaving 14 bases between them. The CDR3 contains 16 residues. Germline-derived CDR1 and CDR2 are SGHDT and YYEEEE. The DNA of the CDR3 is TGTGCCAGCAGCTTGAGGGTCTGGGGAGGCACCGGGGAGCTGTTTTTT. Amino acids: CASSLRVWGGTGELFF. The entire variable domain, with the rest obtained from reference TRBV5-6 and TRBJ2-2, is as follows: DAGVTQSPTHLIKTRGQQVTLRCSPKSGHDTVSWYQQALGQGPQFIFQYYEEEERQRGNFPDRFSGHQFPNYSSELNVNALLLGDSALYLCASSLRVWGGTGELFFGEGSRLTVL.

The V gene is TRBV19, the J gene TRBJ1-2; the D gene is possibly TRBD1 (6 bases). CDR1 is LNHDA, CDR2 SQIVND, per germline (reference sequence). Trimming shortened V by 6 bases and J by 4 bases, and 21 bases separated the two germline ends. The CDR3 extends over 16 amino acids. DNA of the CDR3: TGTGCCAGTAGCCCAGACGAAGGGGGATGGGGCTATGGCTACACCTTC. This gives the protein CASSPDEGGWGYGYTF.

This clone occurred a few times. The genes are TRBV4-1 and TRBJ1-4; D gene unclear. V shed 0 bases and J shed 0 bases, with 5 bases lying between them. Germline loops: CDR1 MGHRA, CDR2 YSYEKL. The CDR3 runs to 15 residues. CDR3 amino acids: CASSQEDTTNEKLFF. Written as DNA, the CDR3 is TGCGCCAGCAGCCAAGAAGACACAACTAATGAAAAACTGTTTTTT.

This clone was seen a few times. The V and J genes are TRBV9 and TRBJ2-1, with 7 bases matching TRBD2. From germline, CDR1 is SGDLS and CDR2 YYNGEE. The CDR3 consists of 16 residues. J was trimmed by 5 bases and V by 0 bases; bases with no gene match: 8. In DNA form, the CDR3 reads TGTGCCAGCAGCGTAGACCCTAGCGGAACGGACAATGAGCAGTTCTTC. This encodes CASSVDPSGTDNEQFF.

This chain links TRBV7-7 with TRBJ2-1, with 9 bases fitting TRBD2. CDR1 and CDR2 (germline): SSHAT, FNYEAQ (reference sequence). This CDR3 contains 18 residues. The junction had 14 bases not matched to a gene; V was cut back by 1 base and J by 7 bases. The CDR3 loop is CASSLDGGGRALWNEQFF. CDR3 bases: TGTGCCAGCAGCTTAGATGGGGGCGGGAGGGCCCTATGGAATGAGCAGTTCTTC. Using reference TRBV7-7 and TRBJ2-1 for the parts outside the CDR3, the full variable domain is GAGVSQSPRYKVTKRGQDVTLRCDPISSHATLYWYQQALGQGPEFLTYFNYEAQPDKSGLPSDRFSAERPEGSISTLTIQRTEQRDSAMYRCASSLDGGGRALWNEQFFGPGTRLTVL.